A single sample is the source of the 18 T cell receptor beta chains below, sequenced in a study of cytotoxic CD8 clonotypes in ibrutinib-treated CLL. Clones were read by immunoSEQ multiplex PCR, and TCRdb kept only the in-frame ones, dropping some. This table has about 310,000 clones, roughly 80% appearing once. Sequenced material: PBMCs, taken before ibrutinib treatment. Receptors were obtained from a human donor with chronic lymphocytic leukemia.

This clone occurred once. This chain links TRBV5-8 with TRBJ1-1, with D possibly TRBD1 on 6 matching bases. The CDR3 sequence is 14 residues long. The germline gives CDR1 SGHTS, CDR2 YDEGEE. V lost 0 bases, J lost 4 bases, and 10 bases lay in between. The CDR3 sequence: CASSLVQGSTEAFF. The DNA for the CDR3 is TGTGCCAGCAGCTTGGTGCAGGGGAGCACTGAAGCTTTCTTT.

V usage is TRBV9 and J usage is TRBJ2-7, with no clear D. The germline V gene encodes CDR1 SGDLS and CDR2 YYNGEE. This CDR3 has 13 residues. The V end lost 0 bases, the J end lost 1 base, and 5 bases lay between the germline ends. As DNA, the CDR3 is TGTGCCAGCAGCGTAGACCAATCCTACGAGCAGTACTTC. Protein: CASSVDQSYEQYF.

The rearrangement links TRBV5-4 to TRBJ2-3; tentatively, D is TRBD2 (5 bases). In germline, CDR1 is SGHNT, CDR2 YYREEE (reference sequence). This CDR3 has 14 amino acids. The germline V and J ends were trimmed by 0 bases and 4 bases, with 9 bases remaining between them. The DNA of the CDR3 is TGTGCCAGCAGCTTGGTTAGCGTTCCAGATACGCAGTATTTT. Amino acids: CASSLVSVPDTQYF.

This chain links TRBV30 with TRBJ1-2; 8 nucleotides align to TRBD1. J was trimmed by 6 bases and V by 2 bases; bases with no gene match: 11. This CDR3 comprises 15 residues. CDR1 GTSNPN and CDR2 SVGIG come from the germline V gene (reference sequence). CDR3: CAWSRAGGMPDGYTF. The CDR3 DNA sequence: TGTGCCTGGAGTCGGGCAGGGGGCATGCCCGATGGCTACACCTTC.

V gene TRBV7-2 combines with J gene TRBJ2-1, with TRBD2 identical over 7 bases. The CDR3 is 12 amino acids. Germline V CDR1 and CDR2: SGHTA, FQGNSA. V shed 5 bases and J 10 bases; nucleotides not matched to a gene: 5. Written as DNA, the CDR3 is TGTGCCAGCAGCCGGTACGGGGGGGAGCAGTTCTTC. Translating it yields CASSRYGGEQFF.

The V and J genes are TRBV4-3 and TRBJ2-7, with 7 bases matching TRBD2. V dropped 1 base and J dropped 3; count of bases not matched to a gene: 6. The CDR3 is 15 amino acids. Germline V gives CDR1 LGHNA, CDR2 YSLEER. In DNA, the CDR3 is TGCGCCAGCAGCCAAGGTACTAGCGCCTTCTACGAGCAGTACTTC. Its translation: CASSQGTSAFYEQYF.

The chain joins TRBV7-9 to TRBJ2-5, with D hard to call. Germline CDR1 SEHNR, CDR2 FQNEAQ (reference sequence). V lost 1 base and J 5 bases, leaving 11 bases between the germline ends. The CDR3 length is 14 residues. The CDR3 bases are TGTGCCAGCAGCTTAGAGGCTAGGTGGGAGACCCAGTACTTC. This gives the protein CASSLEARWETQYF.

The chain carries TRBV7-2 and TRBJ1-1; D gene unclear. The CDR3 has 13 residues. Per germline, CDR1 SGHTA and CDR2 FQGNSA. Deletions cut 1 base from V and 1 base from J, with 4 bases between. CDR3 sequence (DNA): TGTGCCAGCAGCTTAGTACAGAACACTGAAGCTTTCTTT. This translates into CASSLVQNTEAFF.

This chain joins TRBV7-7 and TRBJ2-7, with 8 positions matching TRBD2. The CDR3 runs 14 residues. V gave up 5 bases and J gave up 5 bases; unmatched junction bases: 8. Germline CDR1 is SSHAT and CDR2 is FNYEAQ (reference sequence). The chain's CDR3 is CASSLFGRAHEQYF. CDR3 DNA sequence: TGTGCCAGCAGCCTTTTCGGGAGGGCCCACGAGCAGTACTTC. The full variable domain, its missing parts supplied by reference TRBV7-7 and TRBJ2-7, is GAGVSQSPRYKVTKRGQDVTLRCDPISSHATLYWYQQALGQGPEFLTYFNYEAQPDKSGLPSDRFSAERPEGSISTLTIQRTEQRDSAMYRCASSLFGRAHEQYFGPGTRLTVT.

The chain combines TRBV4-3 with TRBJ2-2; tentative D call: TRBD1 (5 bases). Germline CDR1 and CDR2: LGHNA and YSLEER. CDR3 length equals 14 residues. The germline V and J ends were trimmed by 6 bases and 2 bases, with 10 bases remaining between them. The chain's CDR3 is CASSGARNTGELFF. The DNA for the CDR3 is TGCGCCAGCAGTGGGGCCAGAAACACCGGGGAGCTGTTTTTT.

V gene TRBV7-9 combines with J gene TRBJ1-1, with D uncertain. The germline V gene encodes CDR1 SEHNR and CDR2 FQNEAQ (reference sequence). V lost 3 bases to trimming and J lost 0 bases, with 2 bases between them. The CDR3 covers 12 residues. CDR3 in amino acids: CASSLLNTEAFF. Written as DNA, the CDR3 is TGTGCCAGCAGCTTGCTGAACACTGAAGCTTTCTTT.

The chain employs TRBV11-2 and TRBJ2-7; 7 bases agree with TRBD1. The CDR3 has 14 residues. Germline V CDR1 and CDR2: SGHAT, FQNNGV. V was pared by 5 bases and J by 2 bases, with 6 bases of the junction left unmatched. In nucleotides, the CDR3 is TGTGCCAGCAGCCGAAGAGGACAGGCCTACGAGCAGTACTTC. It codes for CASSRRGQAYEQYF.

Comment on this clone: With a much larger clone just one base away, this may be a read error. The chain has TRBV18 and TRBJ2-7; D ambiguous. Trimming stripped 2 bases from V and 5 bases from J, with 4 bases between. Germline CDR1 is KGHSH and CDR2 is LQKENI. This CDR3 has 11 residues. The CDR3 loop reads CASSPSHEQYF. The CDR3 region has the DNA TGTGCCAGCTCACCAAGCCACGAGCAGTACTTC.

There are a few counts of this clone. J is TRBJ2-7 and V is TRBV7-2; D is possibly TRBD2 (7 bases). CDR1 is SGHTA and CDR2 is FQGNSA in the germline V gene. Trimming shortened V by 0 bases and J by 6 bases, and 12 bases separated the two germline ends. The CDR3 loop spans 14 amino acids. Written as DNA, the CDR3 is TGTGCCAGCAGCTTAGCCCGAAGGGGGGGCGAGCAGTACTTC. Amino acids: CASSLARRGGEQYF.

The CDR3: CASEASGTDTQYF. The CDR3 DNA follows: TGTGCCAGCGAGGCTAGCGGCACAGATACGCAGTATTTT. V and J are TRBV9 and TRBJ2-3; D is perhaps TRBD2 (6 bases). With 7 bases removed from V and 1 base from J, the gap between germline ends came to 10 bases. Germline CDR1 and CDR2: SGDLS and YYNGEE. The CDR3 loop spans 13 amino acids. The complete variable domain, with remaining parts taken from reference TRBV9 and TRBJ2-3, reads DSGVTQTPKHLITATGQRVTLRCSPRSGDLSVYWYQQSLDQGLQFLIQYYNGEERAKGNILERFSAQQFPDLHSELNLSSLELGDSALYFCASEASGTDTQYFGPGTRLTVL.

V gene TRBV5-8 combines with J gene TRBJ1-5; 8 bases line up with TRBD1. Germline assignment: CDR1 SGHTS and CDR2 YDEGEE. The length of the CDR3 is 16 residues. V shed 0 bases and J 5 bases; nucleotides not matched to a gene: 7. CDR3 amino acids: CASSLEGRGRDQPQHF. The DNA of the CDR3 is TGTGCCAGCAGCTTGGAGGGCAGGGGGCGTGATCAGCCCCAGCATTTT. The full variable domain, completed using reference TRBV5-8 and TRBJ1-5, is EAGVTQSPTHLIKTRGQQATLRCSPISGHTSVYWYQQALGLGLQFLLWYDEGEERNRGNFPPRFSGRQFPNYSSELNVNALELEDSALYLCASSLEGRGRDQPQHFGDGTRLSIL.

The CDR3 coding sequence is TGTGCCAGCAGTTTCCCAGGGGCGACCCATCAGCCCCAGCATTTT. Its translation is CASSFPGATHQPQHF. This sequence joins TRBV28 and TRBJ1-5, with D possibly matching TRBD1 (6 bases). V shed 3 bases and J shed 5 bases, with 14 bases lying between them. The germline gives CDR1 MDHEN, CDR2 SYDVKM. The CDR3 contains 15 residues.

This clone appeared a few times. The J gene is TRBJ2-2, the V gene TRBV27, with TRBD2 matching over 7 bases. The CDR3 sequence is 15 residues long. V gave up 3 bases and J gave up 4 bases; unmatched junction bases: 5. From germline, CDR1 is MNHEY and CDR2 SMNVEV (reference sequence). The CDR3 reads CASSFGRRITGELFF. In nucleotides, the CDR3 is TGTGCCAGCAGTTTCGGGAGGAGGATCACCGGGGAGCTGTTTTTT.